The 6 T cell receptor beta chains below all came from one sample that was sequenced in a study of blood T cell repertoires in COVID-19. Sequencing used immunoSEQ multiplex PCR; TCRdb keeps in-frame clones, though not all of them. The sample shows around 130,000 clones, about 86% of them seen only once. The specimen sequenced was peripheral blood. Receptor source: a woman aged 45-59 years with acute or convalescent COVID-19.

This sequence joins TRBV5-1 and TRBJ1-4, with 9 bases that match TRBD1. Trimming at V came to 3 bases and at J to 8 bases, leaving 14 bases not matched to a gene. This CDR3 contains 17 residues. Per the germline V gene, CDR1 is SGHRS and CDR2 is YFSETQ. Here the CDR3 DNA reads TGCGCCAGCAGCTCGGCCGGACAGGGGCGGGTGCGGGAAAAACTGTTTTTT. Its translation is CASSSAGQGRVREKLFF.

The chain combines TRBV5-1 with TRBJ1-1; D is possibly TRBD1 (5 bases). The V end was cut by 2 bases, the J end by 6 bases, with 11 bases between. Germline V gene lookup returns CDR1 SGHRS and CDR2 YFSETQ. This CDR3 region has 13 residues. Here the CDR3 DNA reads TGCGCCAGCAGCTTTTCAACAGGTTCTGAAGCTTTCTTT. It specifies CASSFSTGSEAFF.

The CDR3 DNA reads as TGTGCCAGCACCCGAGGAGCAGACTCTGGAAACACCATATATTTT. Residues: CASTRGADSGNTIYF. V usage is TRBV2 and J usage is TRBJ1-3, with D unresolved. The ends were cut back, 7 bases at V and 0 bases at J, with 13 bases in the middle. The CDR3 is made up of 15 amino acids. CDR1 and CDR2 from the germline V gene are SNHLY and FYNNEI.

The CDR3 DNA follows: TGTGCCAGCAGTGAACTGGGGCAGGAAAGCTCCTACGAGCAGTACTTC. The encoded protein is CASSELGQESSYEQYF. This chain joins TRBV6-1 and TRBJ2-7, with D perhaps matching TRBD1 (5 bases). Germline values: CDR1 MNHNS, CDR2 SASEGT. V was pared by 2 bases and J by 0 bases, with 14 bases between. The CDR3 covers 16 residues.

V is TRBV9 and J is TRBJ2-2, with D perhaps matching TRBD1 (6 bases). This CDR3 region has 14 residues. Germline CDR1 is SGDLS and CDR2 is YYNGEE. Deletions cut 4 bases from V and 2 bases from J, with 9 bases between. CDR3 coding DNA: TGTGCCAGCAGCCAGGGGAGAAACACCGGGGAGCTGTTTTTT. Its protein product is CASSQGRNTGELFF.

This sequence joins TRBV28 and TRBJ1-1; 9 positions match TRBD1. The V and J ends lost 6 bases and 0 bases, in that order; junction bases with no gene match: 11. Germline V gives CDR1 MDHEN, CDR2 SYDVKM. The CDR3 extends over 17 amino acids. The CDR3 coding sequence is TGTGCCAGCAGGAAACAGGGGGCGGGAGGAATGAACACTGAAGCTTTCTTT. It is translated as CASRKQGAGGMNTEAFF.